The rows below give T cell receptor beta chains drawn from one sample of a study of regulatory T cells in long-lasting Graves disease. MiXCR, run by TCRdb on the multiplex PCR reads, gives a single entry per CDR3 protein. The top ten hold around 40% of the sample, which has more than 650,000 distinct CDR3 sequences, approximately 31% seen once. The sample consisted of peripheral blood mononuclear cells (PBMCs), taken when the disease was refractory, from a patient treated with antithyroid drugs. Receptors were obtained from a female donor with Graves disease. The CDR3 runs from the conserved cysteine through the conserved F or W. The D gene is left open where the match is weak. Some rows mark clone size as missing; the rest say once, few, many or name a class of expanded clone.

j_call	clone_size	d_call	v_call	cdr3_nt	cdr3_aa
TRBJ1-5	NA	NA	TRBV6-2/TRBV6-3	TGTGCCAGCAGTTACTCGAAACAGGGCAATCAGCCCCAGCATTTT	CASSYSKQGNQPQHF
TRBJ1-5	NA	NA	TRBV19	TGTGCCAGTAGTACCCCATATAGCAATCAGCCCCAGCATTTT	CASSTPYSNQPQHF
TRBJ2-2	few	TRBD1	TRBV18	TGTGCCAGCTCACCACCGAAGGGACAGGGTCACACCGGGGAGCTGTTTTTT	CASSPPKGQGHTGELFF
TRBJ1-5	few	TRBD1	TRBV6-1	TGTGCCAGCTTTTGGGGGACAGATAATAGCAATCAGCCCCAGCATTTT	CASFWGTDNSNQPQHF
TRBJ2-5	many	TRBD2	TRBV3-1	TGTGCCAGCAGCCCCCAGGGACTACAAGAGACCCAGTACTTC	CASSPQGLQETQYF
TRBJ2-3	NA	NA	TRBV20-1	TGCAGTGCTAGTTCCACGGGATCTACAGATACGCAGTATTTT	CSASSTGSTDTQYF
TRBJ1-1	few	NA	TRBV6-1	TGTGCCAGCAGTGAATCTCCCTTGGACACTGAAGCTTTCTTT	CASSESPLDTEAFF
TRBJ1-1	NA	NA	TRBV3-1	TGTGCCAGCAGCCAAGCTATCCAGGTCACTGAAGCTTTCTTT	CASSQAIQVTEAFF
TRBJ2-7	NA	NA	TRBV7-2	TGTGCCAGCACCCCGGTCTCCTACGAGCAGTACTTC	CASTPVSYEQYF
TRBJ2-3	once	NA	TRBV7-3	TGTGCCAGCAGCTTCAGTGGGCAGGGGGGCGATACGCAGTATTTT	CASSFSGQGGDTQYF
TRBJ1-4	many	NA	TRBV2	TGTGCCAGCAGATATGGCAGGGGAGATGAAAAACTGTTTTTT	CASRYGRGDEKLFF
TRBJ2-3	NA	NA	TRBV5-1	TGCGCCAGCAGCTTGGTAGTAGATACGCAGTATTTT	CASSLVVDTQYF
TRBJ1-2	few	NA	TRBV19	TGTGCCAGTAGTATACAGGACACTAACTATGGCTACACCTTC	CASSIQDTNYGYTF
TRBJ1-5	NA	TRBD1	TRBV12-3/TRBV12-4	TGTGCCAGCAGTTTAGCACCCGACAGGGGGGGATTGCTTCAGCCCCAGCATTTT	CASSLAPDRGGLLQPQHF
TRBJ1-2	NA	NA	TRBV28	TGTGCCAGCAGTTTACCTCGGACACGCAACTATGGCTACACCTTC	CASSLPRTRNYGYTF
TRBJ2-7	many	TRBD1	TRBV9	TGTGCCAGCTCGGTGGGACAGGGAACCTACGAGCAGTACTTC	CASSVGQGTYEQYF
TRBJ1-1	few	NA	TRBV7-2	TGTGCCAGCAGCTTAGATACCCAGAGTGCCACTGAAGCTTTCTTT	CASSLDTQSATEAFF
TRBJ1-1	few	NA	TRBV10-3	TGTGCCATCAGTGACGTCCAAAGCAACACTGAAGCTTTCTTT	CAISDVQSNTEAFF
TRBJ2-5	few	NA	TRBV7-9	TGTGCCACGCAAGTAAAAAAAGGTGTGGAGACCCAGTACTTC	CATQVKKGVETQYF
TRBJ1-5	few	NA	TRBV5-5	TGTGCCAGCAGCTTGGTTGGGCAGGCCCAAAATCAGCCCCAGCATTTT	CASSLVGQAQNQPQHF
TRBJ1-1	NA	NA	TRBV30	TGTGCCTGGAGCCATACCGGTGAAGCTTTCTTT	CAWSHTGEAFF
TRBJ2-7	NA	TRBD1	TRBV3-1	TGTGCCAGCAGCCGTCTACAGGGGGCGGGCGAGCAGTACTTC	CASSRLQGAGEQYF
TRBJ1-5	NA	TRBD1	TRBV10-2	TGCGCCAGCAGTGAGGCAGGGGGCTCCAGTCAGCCCCAGCATTTT	CASSEAGGSSQPQHF
TRBJ2-7	NA	TRBD2	TRBV6-2/TRBV6-3	TGTGCCAGCAGTGAACTAGCGGGAGGGCCAGGCGAGCAGTACTTC	CASSELAGGPGEQYF
TRBJ2-7	NA	TRBD1	TRBV19	TGTGCCAGTAGTATCGAGACAGGGTCCTACGAGCAGTACTTC	CASSIETGSYEQYF
TRBJ2-7	once	TRBD2	TRBV18	TGTGCCAGCTCACCAGAGCAACTAGCGGGATTCCACGAGCAGTACTTC	CASSPEQLAGFHEQYF
TRBJ2-1	few	TRBD2	TRBV20-1	TGCAGTGCCCTGACTAGCGGCCTAAGGGATGAGCAGTTCTTC	CSALTSGLRDEQFF
TRBJ1-1	few	NA	TRBV19	TGTGCCAGTAGTATGGGGGTACTGAGCACTGAAGCTTTCTTT	CASSMGVLSTEAFF
TRBJ1-4	NA	NA	TRBV29-1	TGCAGCGTTGTAATGGGGGGCTCGGCAACTAATGAAAAACTGTTTTTT	CSVVMGGSATNEKLFF
TRBJ1-2	NA	NA	TRBV6-9	TGTGCCAGCAGTTATAGGGTAAATTCCTATGGCTACACCTTC	CASSYRVNSYGYTF
TRBJ2-2	NA	TRBD1	TRBV7-3	TGTGCCAGCAGCCGCAGGGGGCTGAACACCGGGGAGCTGTTTTTT	CASSRRGLNTGELFF
TRBJ2-5	few	NA	TRBV15	TGTGCCACCAGCAGAGATAGGGGGGCCCAAGAGACCCAGTACTTC	CATSRDRGAQETQYF
TRBJ2-7	NA	TRBD2	TRBV15	TGTGCCACCAGCAGAGACCTAGCGGGAGGGTTAGGGGACGAGCAGTACTTC	CATSRDLAGGLGDEQYF
TRBJ2-1	NA	NA	TRBV11-2	TGTGCCAGCAGCACTAAGGTGTCGGGTGAGCAGTTCTTC	CASSTKVSGEQFF
TRBJ2-5	few	TRBD2	TRBV6-2/TRBV6-3	TGTGCCGGCAGTGAGCGGGGATGGGAGACCCAGTACTTC	CAGSERGWETQYF
TRBJ2-7	NA	NA	TRBV27	TGTGCCAGCAGTTCGATCACATTTAGCAGGGAAAACTACGAGCAGTACTTC	CASSSITFSRENYEQYF
TRBJ1-5	NA	NA	TRBV19	TGTGCCAGTCGCCCGGACAGTAGCAATCAGCCCCAGCATTTT	CASRPDSSNQPQHF
TRBJ1-1	many	NA	TRBV28	TGTGCCAGCTCTTTTCCGGGATTCACCGAAGCTTTCTTT	CASSFPGFTEAFF
TRBJ1-1	few	NA	TRBV6-1	TGTGCCAGCAGTGAGATTGGACAGATGAACACTGAAGCTTTCTTT	CASSEIGQMNTEAFF
TRBJ1-1	few	TRBD1	TRBV6-1	TGTGCCAGCAGTGAGCAGACAGGGTGGGGTGAAGCTTTCTTT	CASSEQTGWGEAFF
TRBJ2-5	NA	TRBD2	TRBV7-2	TGTGCCAGCAGCTTGTTCCTAGCGGGAGGAGGGACCCAGTACTTC	CASSLFLAGGGTQYF
TRBJ1-1	few	TRBD1	TRBV12-3/TRBV12-4	TGTGCCAGCAGTCCCGGGACAGGGTCTGAAGCTTTCTTT	CASSPGTGSEAFF
TRBJ1-1	NA	NA	TRBV5-1	TGCGCCAGCAGCTTCCAACCTTTAAACACTGAAGCTTTCTTT	CASSFQPLNTEAFF